Sequencing of this T cell receptor (beta chain) was carried out in a study of OX40 agonist ivuxolimab in advanced cancers. Study-level background: Prior anti-PD-1, anti-PD-L1 or anti-CTLA-4 therapy did not bar entry, and about 40% had some.

J lost 2 bases, V lost 3 bases, and 0 bases had no gene match. This CDR3 is 13 amino acids long. Germline CDR1 is MNHEY and CDR2 is SMNVEV (reference sequence). The assay was immunoSEQ multiplex PCR, and TCRdb's table has in-frame clones only and misses some. The sample consists of approximately 22,000 clones, over 80% of them appearing once. Systemic immunosuppression or autoimmune disease history was grounds to exclude patients. The source of this sequence is an adult with an advanced solid tumor such as melanoma, head and neck, liver or kidney cancer. The sequencing used CD4+ or CD8+ T cells sorted from blood, collected in a trial of the OX40 agonist ivuxolimab. The chain has TRBV27 and TRBJ1-2, with TRBD1 matching over 7 bases. The CDR3 reads CASSLGQNYGYTF. CDR3 nucleotides: TGTGCCAGCAGTTTGGGACAGAACTATGGCTACACCTTC.